This T cell receptor (beta chain) was recovered during a study of molecular identifiers for immune sequencing clone quantification. Study as a whole: Replicate runs used RNA from about 20,000 or 100,000 naive CD8 cells, which was split five ways into aliquots, and four of those aliquots were then sequenced. Study-wide findings and caveats: For effector cells, clones above 20 RNA copies held over 97% of molecules; for naive cells, under 1%.

V dropped 1 base and J dropped 2; count of bases not matched to a gene: 6. Germline loops: CDR1 MGHRA, CDR2 YSYEKL. The CDR3 extends over 17 amino acids. Listed TCR primers, together with previously described methods, were used for the bulk TCR libraries. TCRdb analysed the PCR reads with MiXCR anew, one entry per CDR3 protein. The top ten hold 0.7% to 0.9% of the sample, which has 490,000 or so distinct CDR3 sequences, around 23% seen once. Naive CD8 T cells were sorted as CD8+CD4-CCR7+CD45RA+. About this clonotype: Its antigen is still unknown.

Sequencing was performed on naive CD8+ T cells from blood, with Jurkat cell RNA spiked in. Noted subset: FACS-sorted CD8+CD4-CCR7+CD45RA+ naive T cells. The TCR sequence derives from a human donor in good health. Some libraries in this study had Jurkat cell RNA spiked in. The chain joins TRBV4-1 to TRBJ2-5, with 11 bases matching TRBD2. CDR3 amino acids: CASSQVLAGAVQETQYF. CDR3 nucleotides: TGCGCCAGCAGCCAAGTACTAGCGGGGGCCGTACAAGAGACCCAGTACTTC.